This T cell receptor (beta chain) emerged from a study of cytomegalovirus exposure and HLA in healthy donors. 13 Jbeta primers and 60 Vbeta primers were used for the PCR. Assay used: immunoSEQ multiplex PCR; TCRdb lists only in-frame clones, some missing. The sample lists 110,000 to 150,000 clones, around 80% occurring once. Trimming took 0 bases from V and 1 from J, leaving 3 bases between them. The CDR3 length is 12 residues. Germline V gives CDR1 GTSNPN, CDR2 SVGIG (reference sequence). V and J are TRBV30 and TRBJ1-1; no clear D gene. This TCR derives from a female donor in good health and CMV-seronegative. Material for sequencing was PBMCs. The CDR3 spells CAWSVKNTEAFF. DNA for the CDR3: TGTGCCTGGAGTGTTAAGAACACTGAAGCTTTCTTT.